Each of the 9 T cell receptor beta chains below was sequenced from the same sample in a study of shared clonotypes between healthy human individuals. CD45RO negativity and positive selection for CCR7 defined naive CD8 cells, a population that excluded terminally differentiated effector memory CD45RA+ cells. Using immunoSEQ multiplex PCR, the repertoire was profiled, and TCRdb retains in-frame clones only, with some absent. The sample includes about 2 million clones, about 95% of them seen just once. Sequencing was carried out using naive CD8+ T cells sorted from blood. All receptors come from a man younger than 30 in good health.

The rearrangement joins TRBV4-3 to TRBJ2-7; TRBD2 agrees at 7 bases. This CDR3 is built from 15 residues. V shed 0 bases, J shed 6 bases, and the junction held 8 bases outside the gene matches. Germline V gene lookup returns CDR1 LGHNA and CDR2 YSLEER. The CDR3 is CASSQDVAGEVEQYF. The CDR3, as DNA: TGCGCCAGCAGCCAAGATGTGGCGGGAGAAGTCGAGCAGTACTTC.

The genes are TRBV6-5 and TRBJ2-1, with no clear D. The CDR3 runs to 15 residues. V gave up 2 bases and J gave up 8 bases, with 16 bases separating them. Germline V gene lookup returns CDR1 MNHEY and CDR2 SVGAGI. CDR3 residues: CASSYGPDFFDEQFF. The CDR3 DNA is TGTGCCAGCAGTTACGGGCCCGATTTCTTCGATGAGCAGTTCTTC.

The chain recombines TRBV11-2 with TRBJ2-2; D may be TRBD2 (6 bases). V dropped 1 base and J dropped 6 bases, with 21 bases sitting between them. The CDR3 extends over 18 amino acids. Germline V gene data show CDR1 as SGHAT and CDR2 as FQNNGV. CDR3 in amino acids: CASSLGSGLTLISGELFF. In DNA form, the CDR3 reads TGTGCCAGCAGCTTAGGGAGCGGGCTAACTCTGATCTCCGGGGAGCTGTTTTTT.

On this clone itself: In the same sample, other DNA sequences code for this CDR3. The genes are TRBV30 and TRBJ1-1; perhaps TRBD1 as D (5 bases). CDR3 length equals 12 residues. The V gene's germline CDR1 is GTSNPN and CDR2 SVGIG (reference sequence). Trimming took off 0 bases at V and 6 bases at J, with 8 bases between the two ends. The CDR3 coding sequence is TGTGCCTGGAGTGTGGGGACGGCTGAAGCTTTCTTT. It specifies CAWSVGTAEAFF. Drawing the rest from reference TRBV30 and TRBJ1-1, the complete variable domain is SQTIHQWPATLVQPVGSPLSLECTVEGTSNPNLYWYRQAAGRGLQLLFYSVGIGQISSEVPQNLSASRPQDRQFILSSKKLLLSDSGFYLCAWSVGTAEAFFGQGTRLTVV.

The chain uses TRBV7-9 and TRBJ2-7, with D unclear. Germline V gene data show CDR1 as SEHNR and CDR2 as FQNEAQ (reference sequence). V gave up 1 base and J gave up 8 bases, with 9 bases separating them. The CDR3 is 12 amino acids. The DNA for the CDR3 is TGTGCCAGCAGCTTAGTTGTGGATAAGCAGTACTTC. This codes for CASSLVVDKQYF.

This rearrangement joins TRBV11-1 to TRBJ2-7, with D hard to call. The V end was cut by 1 base, the J end by 3 bases, with 13 bases between. The germline gives CDR1 SGHAT, CDR2 FQDESV (reference sequence). The CDR3 consists of 15 residues. In DNA form, the CDR3 reads TGTGCCAGCAGCTTAGGGCCCCTTCCGGGCTACGAGCAGTACTTC. Protein product: CASSLGPLPGYEQYF.

This chain links TRBV6-5 with TRBJ2-3; D possibly matches TRBD1 or TRBD2 (6 bases each). V was cut by 0 bases and J by 5 bases, with 15 bases left in between. The CDR3 runs 16 residues. Germline values: CDR1 MNHEY, CDR2 SVGAGI. The CDR3 coding sequence is TGTGCCAGCAGTTACTCGTTAGCGGAGGGGGGAGATACGCAGTATTTT. Translating gives CASSYSLAEGGDTQYF.

The chain joins TRBV29-1 to TRBJ2-1; TRBD2 matches at 14 bases. CDR3 length equals 14 residues. CDR1 is SQVTM and CDR2 is ANQGSEA in the germline V gene. V lost 4 bases, J lost 9 bases, and 5 bases stayed unmatched. The DNA of the CDR3 is TGCAGCGTTGTGACTAGCGGGAGGGGGTTTGAGCAGTTCTTC. Translation: CSVVTSGRGFEQFF.

The CDR3 DNA reads as TGCGCCAGCAGCCATCCTGGACAGTTGAAAGAAGCTTTCTTT. As protein: CASSHPGQLKEAFF. The rearrangement joins TRBV4-1 to TRBJ1-1; weak D call: TRBD1 (6 bases). The CDR3 runs 14 residues. CDR1 MGHRA and CDR2 YSYEKL come from the germline V gene. V was trimmed by 3 bases and J by 8 bases, leaving 16 bases between them.